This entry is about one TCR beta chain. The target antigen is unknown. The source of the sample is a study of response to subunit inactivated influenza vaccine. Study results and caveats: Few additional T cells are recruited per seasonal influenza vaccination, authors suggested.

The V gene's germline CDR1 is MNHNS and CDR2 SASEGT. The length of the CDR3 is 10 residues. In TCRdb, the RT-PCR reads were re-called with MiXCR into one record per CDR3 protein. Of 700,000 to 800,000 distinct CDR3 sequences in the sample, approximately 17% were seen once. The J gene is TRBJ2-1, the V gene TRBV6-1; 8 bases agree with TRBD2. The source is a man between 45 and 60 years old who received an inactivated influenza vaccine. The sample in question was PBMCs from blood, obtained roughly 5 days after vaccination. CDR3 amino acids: CSAGGGEQFF. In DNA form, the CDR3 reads TGTTCGGCGGGAGGTGGGGAGCAGTTCTTC.